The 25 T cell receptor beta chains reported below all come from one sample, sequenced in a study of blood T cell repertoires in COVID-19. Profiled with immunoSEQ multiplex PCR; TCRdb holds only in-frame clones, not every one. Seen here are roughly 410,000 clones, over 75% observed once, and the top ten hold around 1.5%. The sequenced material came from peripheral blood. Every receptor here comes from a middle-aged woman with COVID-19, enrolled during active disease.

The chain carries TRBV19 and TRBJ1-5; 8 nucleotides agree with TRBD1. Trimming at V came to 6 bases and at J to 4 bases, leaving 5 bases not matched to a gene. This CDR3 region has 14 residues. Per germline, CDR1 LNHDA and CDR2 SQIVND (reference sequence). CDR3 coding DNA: TGTGCCAGTAGCACCCGGACAGGGAATCAGCCCCAGCATTTT. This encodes CASSTRTGNQPQHF.

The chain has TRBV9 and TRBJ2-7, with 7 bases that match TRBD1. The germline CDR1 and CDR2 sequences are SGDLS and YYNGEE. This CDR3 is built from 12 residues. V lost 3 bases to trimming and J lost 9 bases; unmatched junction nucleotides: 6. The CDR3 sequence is CASSGDSGVQYF. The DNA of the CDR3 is TGTGCCAGCAGCGGGGACAGCGGTGTGCAGTACTTC.

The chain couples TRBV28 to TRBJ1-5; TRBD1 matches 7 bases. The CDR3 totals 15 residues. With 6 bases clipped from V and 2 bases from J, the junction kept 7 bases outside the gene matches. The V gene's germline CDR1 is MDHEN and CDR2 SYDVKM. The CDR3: CASSWDSRGNQPQHF. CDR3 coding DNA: TGTGCCAGCAGCTGGGACAGCCGAGGCAATCAGCCCCAGCATTTT.

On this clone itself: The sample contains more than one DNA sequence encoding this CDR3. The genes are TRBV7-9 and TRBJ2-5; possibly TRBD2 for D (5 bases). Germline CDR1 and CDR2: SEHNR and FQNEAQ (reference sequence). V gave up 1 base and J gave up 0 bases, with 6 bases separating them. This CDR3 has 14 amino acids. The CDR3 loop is CASSLGGYQETQYF. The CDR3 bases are TGTGCCAGCAGCTTAGGCGGGTACCAAGAGACCCAGTACTTC.

The CDR3 spells CASRLGGNEQYF. The DNA for the CDR3 is TGTGCCAGCCGCCTGGGGGGGAACGAGCAGTACTTC. The chain combines TRBV2 with TRBJ2-7; 7 bases fit TRBD2. Trimming at V came to 8 bases and at J to 5 bases, leaving 6 bases not matched to a gene. Looked up from germline, CDR1 is SNHLY and CDR2 is FYNNEI. This CDR3 has 12 amino acids.

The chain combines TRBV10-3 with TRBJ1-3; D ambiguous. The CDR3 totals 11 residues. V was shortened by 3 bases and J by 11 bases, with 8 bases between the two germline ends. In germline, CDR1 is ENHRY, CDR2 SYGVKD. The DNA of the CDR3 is TGTGCCATCAGTGATATCTTCGCCATATATTTT. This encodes CAISDIFAIYF.

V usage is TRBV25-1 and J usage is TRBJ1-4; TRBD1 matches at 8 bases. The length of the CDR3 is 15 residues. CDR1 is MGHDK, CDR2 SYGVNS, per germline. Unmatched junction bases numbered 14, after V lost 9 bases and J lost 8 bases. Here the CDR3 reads CASRRAGTGGEKLFF. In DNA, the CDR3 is TGTGCCAGTCGGAGAGCCGGGACAGGCGGCGAAAAACTGTTTTTT.

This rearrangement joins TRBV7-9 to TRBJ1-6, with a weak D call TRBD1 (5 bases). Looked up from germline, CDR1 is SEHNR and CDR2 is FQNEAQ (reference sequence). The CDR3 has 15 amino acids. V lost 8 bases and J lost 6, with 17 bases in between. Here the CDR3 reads CASRAREGINSPLHF. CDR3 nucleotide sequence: TGTGCCAGCCGAGCGCGGGAGGGGATTAATTCACCCCTCCACTTT.

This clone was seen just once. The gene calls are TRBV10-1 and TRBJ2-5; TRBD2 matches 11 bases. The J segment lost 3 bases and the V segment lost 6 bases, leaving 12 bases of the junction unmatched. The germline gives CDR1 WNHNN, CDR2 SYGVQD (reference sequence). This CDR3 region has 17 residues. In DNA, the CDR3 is TGCGCCAGCAGCACTGATAGCGGGAGGGCTAACAAAGAGACCCAGTACTTC. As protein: CASSTDSGRANKETQYF.

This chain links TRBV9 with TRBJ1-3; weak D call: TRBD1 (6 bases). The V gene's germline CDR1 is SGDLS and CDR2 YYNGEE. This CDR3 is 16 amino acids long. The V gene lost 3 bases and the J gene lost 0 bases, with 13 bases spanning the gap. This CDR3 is CASSEQGGSSGNTIYF. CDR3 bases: TGTGCCAGCAGCGAACAGGGTGGTTCCTCTGGAAACACCATATATTTT.

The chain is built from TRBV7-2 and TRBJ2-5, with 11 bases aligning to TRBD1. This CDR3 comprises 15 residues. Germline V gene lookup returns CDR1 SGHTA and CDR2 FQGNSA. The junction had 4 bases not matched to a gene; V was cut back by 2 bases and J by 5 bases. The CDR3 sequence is CASSLWGTGGETQYF. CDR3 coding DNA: TGTGCCAGCAGCTTATGGGGGACAGGGGGGGAGACCCAGTACTTC.

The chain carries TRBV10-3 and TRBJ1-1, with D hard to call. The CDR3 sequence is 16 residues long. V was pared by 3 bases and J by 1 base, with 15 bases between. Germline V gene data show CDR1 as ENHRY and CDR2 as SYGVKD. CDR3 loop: CAISDRVTARNTEAFF. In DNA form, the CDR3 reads TGTGCCATCAGTGATCGGGTTACGGCGAGGAACACTGAAGCTTTCTTT.

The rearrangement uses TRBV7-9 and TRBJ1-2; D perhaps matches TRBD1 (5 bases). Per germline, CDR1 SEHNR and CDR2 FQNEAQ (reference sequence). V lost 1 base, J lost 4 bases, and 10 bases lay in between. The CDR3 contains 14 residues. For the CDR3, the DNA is TGTGCCAGCAGCTTAGGGGGGGTTAGCTATGGCTACACCTTC. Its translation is CASSLGGVSYGYTF.

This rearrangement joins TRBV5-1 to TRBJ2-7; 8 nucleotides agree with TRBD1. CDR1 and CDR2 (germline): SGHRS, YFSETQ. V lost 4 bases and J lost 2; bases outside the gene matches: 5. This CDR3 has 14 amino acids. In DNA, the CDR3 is TGCGCCAGCAGCCTTGGGGACAGGACCTACGAGCAGTACTTC. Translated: CASSLGDRTYEQYF.

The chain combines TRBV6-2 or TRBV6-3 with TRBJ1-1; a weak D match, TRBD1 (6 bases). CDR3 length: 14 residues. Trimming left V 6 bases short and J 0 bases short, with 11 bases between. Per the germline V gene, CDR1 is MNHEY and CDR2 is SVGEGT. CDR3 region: CASSLRTVNTEAFF. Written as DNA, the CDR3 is TGTGCCAGCAGCCTCCGGACAGTGAACACTGAAGCTTTCTTT.

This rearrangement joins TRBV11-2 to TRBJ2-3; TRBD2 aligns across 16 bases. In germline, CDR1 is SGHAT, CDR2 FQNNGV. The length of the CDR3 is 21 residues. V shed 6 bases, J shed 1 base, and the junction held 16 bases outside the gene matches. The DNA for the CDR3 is TGTGCCAGCAGTTTAAGGGTGTGGGGACTAGCGGGAGGGCCGGGCACAGATACGCAGTATTTT. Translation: CASSLRVWGLAGGPGTDTQYF.

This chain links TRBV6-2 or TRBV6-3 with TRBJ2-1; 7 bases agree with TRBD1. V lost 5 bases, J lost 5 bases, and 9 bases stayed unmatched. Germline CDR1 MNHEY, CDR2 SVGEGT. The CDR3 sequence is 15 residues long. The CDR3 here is CASSMAQRGHNEQFF. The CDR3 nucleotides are TGTGCCAGCAGTATGGCGCAAAGGGGGCACAATGAGCAGTTCTTC.

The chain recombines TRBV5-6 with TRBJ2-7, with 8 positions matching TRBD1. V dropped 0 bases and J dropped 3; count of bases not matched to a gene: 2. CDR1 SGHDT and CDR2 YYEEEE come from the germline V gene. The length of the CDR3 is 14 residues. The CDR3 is CASSLGTGLYEQYF. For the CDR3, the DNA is TGTGCCAGCAGCTTGGGGACAGGGCTCTACGAGCAGTACTTC.

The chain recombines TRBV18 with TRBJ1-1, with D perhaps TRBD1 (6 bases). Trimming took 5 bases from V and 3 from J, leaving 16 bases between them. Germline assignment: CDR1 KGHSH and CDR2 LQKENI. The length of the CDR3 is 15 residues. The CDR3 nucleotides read TGTGCCAGCTCAGTAAGGACAGCCCGGGACACTGAAGCTTTCTTT. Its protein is CASSVRTARDTEAFF.

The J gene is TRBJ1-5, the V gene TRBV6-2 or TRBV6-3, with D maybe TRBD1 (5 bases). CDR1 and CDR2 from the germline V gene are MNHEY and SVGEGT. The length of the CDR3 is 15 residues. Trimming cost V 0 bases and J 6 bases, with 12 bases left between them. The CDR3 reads CASSYSAGWSQPQHF. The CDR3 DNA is TGTGCCAGCAGTTACTCAGCAGGGTGGAGTCAGCCCCAGCATTTT.

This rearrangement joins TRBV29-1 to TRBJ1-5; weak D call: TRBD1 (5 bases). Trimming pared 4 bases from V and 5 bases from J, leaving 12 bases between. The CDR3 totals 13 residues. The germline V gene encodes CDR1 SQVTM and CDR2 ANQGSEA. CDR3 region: CSVGSGGDQPQHF. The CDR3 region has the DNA TGCAGCGTTGGGAGCGGGGGAGATCAGCCCCAGCATTTT. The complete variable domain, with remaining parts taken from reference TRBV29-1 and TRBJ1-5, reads SAVISQKPSRDICQRGTSLTIQCQVDSQVTMMFWYRQQPGQSLTLIATANQGSEATYESGFVIDKFPISRPNLTFSTLTVSNMSPEDSSIYLCSVGSGGDQPQHFGDGTRLSIL.

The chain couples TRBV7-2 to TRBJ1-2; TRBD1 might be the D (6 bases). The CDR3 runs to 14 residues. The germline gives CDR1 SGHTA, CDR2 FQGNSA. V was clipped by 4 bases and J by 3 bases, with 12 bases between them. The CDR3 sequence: CASSSPTGDYGYTF. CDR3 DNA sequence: TGTGCCAGCAGCTCTCCGACAGGTGACTATGGCTACACCTTC.

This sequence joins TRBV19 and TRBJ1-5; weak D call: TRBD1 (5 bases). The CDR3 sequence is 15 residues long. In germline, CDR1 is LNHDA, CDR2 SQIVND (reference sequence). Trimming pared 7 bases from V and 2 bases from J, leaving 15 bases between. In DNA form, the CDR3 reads TGTGCCAGTATCCAAGGTGGGGGGGGCAATCAGCCCCAGCATTTT. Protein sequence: CASIQGGGGNQPQHF.

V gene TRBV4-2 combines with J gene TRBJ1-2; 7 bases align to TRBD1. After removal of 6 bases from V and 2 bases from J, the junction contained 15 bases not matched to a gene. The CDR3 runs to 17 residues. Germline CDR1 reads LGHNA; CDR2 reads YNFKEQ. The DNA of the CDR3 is TGTGCCAGCAGGTCGGGACAGTTGACTTCAACCAACTATGGCTACACCTTC. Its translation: CASRSGQLTSTNYGYTF.

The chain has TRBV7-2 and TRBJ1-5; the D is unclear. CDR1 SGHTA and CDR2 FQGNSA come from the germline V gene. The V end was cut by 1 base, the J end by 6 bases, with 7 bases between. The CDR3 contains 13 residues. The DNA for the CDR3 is TGTGCCAGCAGCTTAGGAGTTGGTCAGCCCCAGCATTTT. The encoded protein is CASSLGVGQPQHF. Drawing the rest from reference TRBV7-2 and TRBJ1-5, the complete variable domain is GAGVSQSPSNKVTEKGKDVELRCDPISGHTALYWYRQSLGQGLEFLIYFQGNSAPDKSGLPSDRFSAERTGGSVSTLTIQRTQQEDSAVYLCASSLGVGQPQHFGDGTRLSIL.